Given below is one T cell receptor (beta chain) in context. One end of the junction is discordant with germline, which a read error may explain. This record comes from a study of blood T cell repertoires in COVID-19. Looking at the study overall: The United States, Italy and Spain supplied acute and convalescent COVID-19 samples. PBMCs, B-cell-depleted T cells, or T cells were the source of the cDNA or gDNA that made up the material.

The CDR3 is made up of 13 amino acids. Germline CDR1 is MDHEN and CDR2 is SYDVKM. Authors' data handling: Counts of nucleated cells, estimated from reference gene primer amplification, were obtained. Clones were read by immunoSEQ multiplex PCR, and TCRdb kept only the in-frame ones, dropping some. From that table come the V and J calls and clone size; the DNA was used to work out D and trimming. The table has tens of thousands of clones, about 80% seen once; the top ten hold around 24%. V and J are TRBV28 and TRBJ1-4, with D possibly matching TRBD1 (6 bases). This TCR came from a human donor with acute or convalescent COVID-19. The donor label of this sample is uncertain. Source material: peripheral blood. DNA of the CDR3: TGCATTACCGGGACAAAGGGGGTTGAAAAACTGTTTTTT. Translating gives CITGTKGVEKLFF.